This TCR beta chain emerged from a study of T-cell memory formation after mild COVID-19. Across the study: Clusters were largely donor specific.

This clonotype was detected a few times. Its antigen is unidentified. Overall study results and limits: A second wave expanding day 15 to 37 was CD4+-biased; contracting clones were balanced. Contracting CD4+ clones sat mainly in CM and EM; CD8+ in EMRA.

This CDR3 spans 14 amino acids. Germline V gene data show CDR1 as MNHEY and CDR2 as SMNVEV (reference sequence). V gave up 7 bases and J gave up 0 bases, with 10 bases separating them. The TCR alpha and TCR beta cDNA libraries, bearing sample barcodes and UMIs, were generated by 5'RACE using constant-segment primers. TCRdb reanalysed the 5' RACE reads using MiXCR and keeps one entry per CDR3 protein. Of roughly 560,000 distinct CDR3 sequences in the sample, just over 20% were seen once. This chain connects TRBV27 to TRBJ1-3; D not certain. Material for sequencing was PBMCs or a T cell subset sorted from them (not recorded which). The receptor comes from an adult woman who had mild COVID-19 (a few samples of this study predate the infection). Cell type and time point are not known. As DNA, the CDR3 is TGTGCCAGCACGGGAACAGACTCTGGAAACACCATATATTTT. Translating gives CASTGTDSGNTIYF.